The next 18 T cell receptor beta chains were all read from a single sample in a study of STAT5B mutations in CD4+ large granular lymphocyte leukemia. Profiling relied on immunoSEQ multiplex PCR, and the TCRdb table lists in-frame clones only, not all of them. The table includes more than 30,000 clones, about 71% detected once. What was sequenced was CD4+ T cells from blood buffy coats. The receptor source for this set is a human donor in good health.

This chain links TRBV28 with TRBJ1-1; D unresolved. The CDR3 is 15 residues long. Germline V CDR1 and CDR2: MDHEN, SYDVKM. With 2 bases removed from V and 5 bases from J, the gap between germline ends came to 15 bases. DNA for the CDR3: TGTGCCAGCAGTTTAAGTCCAAGGGTCGGGACTGAAGCTTTCTTT. This gives the protein CASSLSPRVGTEAFF.

The chain is built from TRBV6-5 and TRBJ2-7; D unclear. The CDR3 spans 13 residues. V gave up 2 bases and J gave up 5 bases, with 10 bases separating them. Germline-derived CDR1 and CDR2 are MNHEY and SVGAGI. This chain's CDR3 is CASSYPNSNEQYF. In nucleotides, the CDR3 is TGTGCCAGCAGTTACCCGAATAGTAACGAGCAGTACTTC.

This sequence joins TRBV5-6 and TRBJ1-1; no reliable D call. Trimming shortened V by 2 bases and J by 0 bases, and 11 bases separated the two germline ends. This CDR3 spans 15 amino acids. Germline CDR1 and CDR2: SGHDT and YYEEEE. The CDR3 loop reads CASSFRYRLNTEAFF. In nucleotides, the CDR3 is TGTGCCAGCAGCTTTAGATACCGTCTGAACACTGAAGCTTTCTTT.

The chain is built from TRBV7-6 and TRBJ1-1; D not certain. Trimming shortened V by 2 bases and J by 7 bases, and 11 bases separated the two germline ends. This CDR3 is 13 amino acids long. Germline loops: CDR1 SGHVS, CDR2 FNYEAQ. The CDR3 DNA sequence: TGTGCCAGCAGCTTACGGGCAGGCTATGAAGCTTTCTTT. Residues: CASSLRAGYEAFF.

V usage is TRBV29-1 and J usage is TRBJ2-1; 7 bases are a match to TRBD1. The germline V gene encodes CDR1 SQVTM and CDR2 ANQGSEA. The CDR3 sequence is 10 residues long. With V trimmed by 3 bases and J by 15 bases, 5 bases remained unmatched. The CDR3 reads CSVERTGRFF. The CDR3 bases are TGCAGCGTTGAGAGGACAGGACGGTTCTTC.

In this sample, this clone turned up once. V usage is TRBV6-5 and J usage is TRBJ1-3, with D uncertain. V shed 8 bases and J shed 4 bases, with 6 bases lying between them. CDR1 and CDR2 from the germline V gene are MNHEY and SVGAGI. This CDR3 has 11 residues. The CDR3 region has the DNA TGTGCCAGCCAACAAGGAAACACCATATATTTT. Amino acids: CASQQGNTIYF.

The chain has TRBV6-5 and TRBJ2-1; TRBD1 matches at 7 bases. Germline V gene data show CDR1 as MNHEY and CDR2 as SVGAGI. There are 15 residues in the CDR3. V shed 6 bases and J 9 bases; nucleotides not matched to a gene: 14. The CDR3 is CASSPEGAMFGEQFF. CDR3 nucleotides: TGTGCCAGCAGCCCCGAGGGGGCGATGTTTGGTGAGCAGTTCTTC.

This clone was picked up a small number of times. This chain's CDR3 is CASSLRREYGYTF. Here the CDR3 DNA reads TGTGCCAGCAGCTTACGTCGGGAGTATGGCTACACCTTC. The chain carries TRBV7-6 and TRBJ1-2; D gene uncertain. The CDR3 has 13 amino acids. Germline V gene lookup returns CDR1 SGHVS and CDR2 FNYEAQ. Trimming shortened V by 2 bases and J by 5 bases, and 9 bases separated the two germline ends.

V and J are TRBV15 and TRBJ2-7, with unresolved D. This CDR3 region has 13 residues. V was shortened by 0 bases and J by 6 bases, with 9 bases between the two germline ends. Looked up from germline, CDR1 is LNHNV and CDR2 is YYDKDF (reference sequence). CDR3 coding DNA: TGTGCCACCAGCAGAGATCTTGCCGTCGAGCAGTACTTC. It codes for CATSRDLAVEQYF.

For this clone: A read error may account for a junction end that differs from germline. The chain links TRBV7-7 to TRBJ2-5; TRBD2 might be the D (5 bases). Germline V gene lookup returns CDR1 SSHAT and CDR2 FNYEAQ (reference sequence). The CDR3 has 14 residues. CDR3 sequence: CASSLERFQETQYF. CDR3 DNA: TGTGCTAGCAGCCTAGAGCGGTTCCAAGAGACCCAGTACTTC.

The CDR3 sequence: CASSPGAGNRGYTF. In nucleotides, the CDR3 is TGTGCCAGCAGCCCCGGGGCAGGGAATCGAGGCTACACCTTC. This sequence joins TRBV7-9 and TRBJ1-2, with a possible D match to TRBD1 (5 bases). V dropped 5 bases and J dropped 8 bases, with 18 bases sitting between them. Germline V gene sequence: CDR1 SEHNR, CDR2 FQNEAQ (reference sequence). The CDR3 loop spans 14 amino acids.

The chain links TRBV6-1 to TRBJ2-7, with TRBD1 matching 7 bases. This CDR3 is 18 amino acids long. V was pared by 0 bases and J by 3 bases, with 14 bases of the junction left unmatched. The germline CDR1 and CDR2 sequences are MNHNS and SASEGT. The CDR3, as DNA: TGTGCCAGCAGTGAAGCGTCATTTAAGGGGGCTCAGGTCTACGAGCAGTACTTC. Its protein product is CASSEASFKGAQVYEQYF.

This clone was found a few times. The chain uses TRBV4-1 and TRBJ1-5; D remains ambiguous. The CDR3 length is 16 residues. V was clipped by 4 bases and J by 2 bases, with 15 bases between them. Germline assignment: CDR1 MGHRA and CDR2 YSYEKL. The CDR3 DNA sequence: TGCGCCAGCAGCCCTGGCCTAGCAGGTCGCAATCAGCCCCAGCATTTT. The encoded protein is CASSPGLAGRNQPQHF.

The V and J genes are TRBV7-9 and TRBJ1-1, with D hard to call. Germline CDR1 is SEHNR and CDR2 is FQNEAQ (reference sequence). Trimming left V 8 bases short and J 0 bases short, with 7 bases between. CDR3 size: 12 residues. The CDR3 is CASQVMNTEAFF. CDR3 bases: TGTGCCAGCCAAGTTATGAACACTGAAGCTTTCTTT.

Only one count was recorded for this clone. The chain joins TRBV19 to TRBJ2-4; TRBD2 matches 7 bases. The CDR3 is made up of 15 amino acids. Germline loops: CDR1 LNHDA, CDR2 SQIVND (reference sequence). Unmatched junction bases numbered 4, after V lost 4 bases and J lost 1 base. The CDR3 region is CASSSGGGAKNIQYF. For the CDR3, the DNA is TGTGCCAGTAGTAGCGGGGGTGGGGCCAAAAACATTCAGTACTTC.

V and J are TRBV6-5 and TRBJ2-7, with D unresolved. There are 12 residues in the CDR3. Germline V CDR1 and CDR2: MNHEY, SVGAGI. V was shortened by 4 bases and J by 1 base, with 5 bases between the two germline ends. For the CDR3, the DNA is TGTGCCAGCAGTTCTGGATCCTACGAGCAGTACTTC. It translates to CASSSGSYEQYF.

This chain links TRBV4-1 with TRBJ1-1; TRBD1 agrees at 9 bases. This CDR3 is built from 17 residues. CDR1 and CDR2 (germline): MGHRA, YSYEKL. V lost 7 bases, J lost 0 bases, and 12 bases stayed unmatched. DNA of the CDR3: TGCGCCAGCACCCTAGGACAGGGGCAAAGTATGAACACTGAAGCTTTCTTT. Encoded protein: CASTLGQGQSMNTEAFF.

The chain links TRBV7-2 to TRBJ1-2, with TRBD1 matching 7 bases. V was pared by 7 bases and J by 4 bases, with 9 bases of the junction left unmatched. CDR1 is SGHTA, CDR2 FQGNSA, per germline. The length of the CDR3 is 14 residues. CDR3 residues: CASTPSGGAYGYTF. The CDR3 DNA reads as TGTGCCAGCACCCCGTCAGGGGGGGCCTATGGCTACACCTTC.